These T cell receptor beta chains were read from a single sample in a study of cytomegalovirus exposure and HLA in healthy donors. Only in-frame clones appear in the TCRdb table, and some are missing; sequencing was by immunoSEQ multiplex PCR. The sample holds about 70,000 clones, around 74% seen once. Sequenced sample: PBMCs. These receptors originate from a woman in her fifties or sixties in good health and CMV-seropositive. CDR3s include the opening cysteine and the closing phenylalanine or tryptophan. A D gene is named only where the DNA matches it firmly. Part of the rows lack a size; the others show once, few, many or a class for expanded clones.

clone_size,v_call,j_call,d_call,cdr3_aa,cdr3_nt
-,TRBV29-1,TRBJ1-2,TRBD1,CSVAQGSYGYTF,TGCAGCGTTGCACAGGGGTCCTATGGCTACACCTTC
-,TRBV30,TRBJ1-1,-,CAASLNTEAFF,TGTGCCGCCTCACTAAACACTGAAGCTTTCTTT
once,TRBV15,TRBJ1-4,-,CATSRVYTGDLTNEKLFF,TGTGCCACCAGCAGAGTATATACGGGGGATCTAACAAATGAAAAACTGTTTTTT
-,TRBV2,TRBJ2-7,-,CASSSGLLSYEQYF,TGTGCCAGCAGCTCGGGACTCCTTTCCTACGAGCAGTACTTC
-,TRBV5-1,TRBJ1-2,TRBD1,CASRTQGADYGYTF,TGCGCCAGCAGGACCCAGGGGGCTGACTATGGCTACACCTTC
-,TRBV19,TRBJ1-1,-,CASSISIAGEAFF,TGTGCCAGTAGTATTTCAATCGCGGGCGAAGCTTTCTTT
-,TRBV15,TRBJ1-6,-,CATSLTRATPLHF,TGTGCCACCAGCCTAACGAGAGCGACACCCCTCCACTTT
-,TRBV29-1,TRBJ1-2,TRBD1,CSDRTGGGYTF,TGCAGCGATAGGACAGGGGGCGGCTACACCTTC
-,TRBV11-2,TRBJ1-1,-,CASSLVGGSTEAFF,TGTGCCAGCAGCTTAGTTGGAGGGTCGACTGAAGCTTTCTTT
-,TRBV6-5,TRBJ1-2,TRBD1,CASSRGGQVYGYTF,TGTGCCAGCAGCCGCGGAGGACAGGTCTATGGCTACACCTTC
-,TRBV2,TRBJ1-2,-,CASSVGQNLYGYTF,TGTGCCAGCAGTGTAGGACAGAATCTCTATGGCTACACCTTC
-,TRBV5-1,TRBJ1-4,TRBD1,CASNKATGQGSREKLFF,TGCGCCAGCAACAAGGCTACGGGACAGGGCTCTCGTGAAAAACTGTTTTTT
once,TRBV7-8,TRBJ2-7,-,CASSLLPAGGGEQYF,TGTGCCAGCAGCTTACTACCAGCCGGAGGCGGCGAGCAGTACTTC
-,TRBV6-6,TRBJ1-2,TRBD1,CASSEIDRGGNGYTF,TGTGCCAGCAGCGAAATAGACAGGGGAGGGAATGGCTACACCTTC
-,TRBV10-3,TRBJ1-1,TRBD1,CAISESGGTTEAFF,TGTGCCATCAGTGAATCAGGGGGCACCACTGAAGCTTTCTTT
-,TRBV28,TRBJ2-7,-,CASSLSHSYEQYF,TGTGCCAGCAGTTTATCCCACTCCTACGAGCAGTACTTC
-,TRBV29-1,TRBJ2-7,TRBD2,CSARGGVAGGEPDEQYF,TGCAGCGCCCGAGGAGGGGTAGCGGGGGGTGAACCTGACGAGCAGTACTTC
-,TRBV30,TRBJ2-3,-,CAWGTAGDTQYF,TGTGCCTGGGGAACCGCCGGGGATACGCAGTATTTT
-,TRBV2,TRBJ1-4,-,CASSVRVGEKLFF,TGTGCCAGCAGTGTCAGGGTTGGTGAAAAACTGTTTTTT
-,TRBV15,TRBJ2-1,-,CATSRDPGAYNEQFF,TGTGCCACCAGCAGAGATCCCGGGGCCTACAATGAGCAGTTCTTC
-,TRBV7-3,TRBJ2-3,TRBD2,CASSPAGGRDTQYF,TGTGCCAGCAGCCCGGCGGGGGGGCGGGATACGCAGTATTTT
-,TRBV5-1,TRBJ1-1,-,CASSFGQGNTEAFF,TGCGCCAGCAGCTTTGGGCAGGGGAACACTGAAGCTTTCTTT
-,TRBV30,TRBJ2-3,TRBD2,CAWSGPSGGIDKKYF,TGTGCCTGGAGTGGGCCCAGCGGGGGCATAGATAAGAAGTATTTT
-,TRBV5-1,TRBJ2-3,-,CASKTGVDTDTQYF,TGCGCCAGCAAGACTGGAGTTGACACAGATACGCAGTATTTT
-,TRBV25-1,TRBJ2-5,TRBD1,CASVRGQGLETQYF,TGTGCCAGCGTCCGGGGACAGGGGCTAGAGACCCAGTACTTC
-,TRBV2,TRBJ2-7,TRBD1,CASSERQGADEQYF,TGTGCCAGCAGTGAAAGGCAGGGGGCGGACGAGCAGTACTTC
-,TRBV18,TRBJ2-7,TRBD2,CASSPAGVRSYEQYF,TGTGCCAGCTCACCCGCGGGGGTCCGCTCCTACGAGCAGTACTTC
-,TRBV6-5,TRBJ2-3,-,CASSLDSYTDTQYF,TGTGCCAGCAGCTTGGACAGTTACACAGATACGCAGTATTTT
-,TRBV18,TRBJ2-7,-,CASSPRQGLNEQYF,TGTGCCAGCTCACCAAGGCAGGGGCTCAACGAGCAGTACTTC
-,TRBV11-2,TRBJ2-1,TRBD2,CASSSAGSYNEQFF,TGTGCCAGCAGCTCAGCGGGGTCCTACAATGAGCAGTTCTTC
once,TRBV10-2,TRBJ1-5,-,CASGGTNQPQHF,TGCGCCAGCGGGGGGACCAATCAGCCCCAGCATTTT
few,TRBV6-1,TRBJ2-5,TRBD2,CASSGWTSGGADQYF,TGTGCCAGCAGTGGTTGGACTAGCGGGGGGGCCGACCAGTACTTC
-,TRBV5-6,TRBJ2-2,-,CASSLLGAENTGELFF,TGTGCCAGCAGCTTGCTGGGGGCGGAGAACACCGGGGAGCTGTTTTTT
-,TRBV5-6,TRBJ2-1,-,CASSLRGSSYNEQFF,TGTGCCAGCAGCTTGCGGGGGAGCTCCTACAATGAGCAGTTCTTC
-,TRBV5-1,TRBJ2-5,-,CASSLGTTQETQYF,TGCGCCAGCAGCTTGGGGACAACCCAAGAGACCCAGTACTTC
-,TRBV28,TRBJ1-4,-,CASRTQATNEKLFF,TGTGCCAGCAGAACCCAGGCAACTAATGAAAAACTGTTTTTT
-,TRBV6-4,TRBJ2-1,TRBD1,CASSVPGQGINEQFF,TGTGCCAGCAGTGTTCCGGGACAGGGGATTAATGAGCAGTTCTTC
-,TRBV19,TRBJ1-2,-,CASNQAGPYGYTF,TGTGCCAGTAATCAGGCAGGTCCCTATGGCTACACCTTC
few,TRBV9,TRBJ2-4,TRBD2,CASSGPIAGEDKNIQYF,TGTGCCAGCAGCGGACCAATAGCGGGAGAGGACAAAAACATTCAGTACTTC
-,TRBV5-1,TRBJ1-2,-,CASSLGGPDGYTF,TGCGCCAGCAGCTTGGGAGGCCCCGATGGCTACACCTTC
-,TRBV18,TRBJ2-5,-,CASSYTRDETQYF,TGTGCCAGCTCTTATACTAGGGATGAGACCCAGTACTTC
-,TRBV25-1,TRBJ2-1,-,CASSRAGSGHEQFF,TGTGCCAGCAGTCGCGCAGGCAGTGGTCATGAGCAGTTCTTC
-,TRBV20-1,TRBJ2-3,-,CSARHTDTQYF,TGCAGTGCTAGACACACAGATACGCAGTATTTT
-,TRBV6-5,TRBJ2-2,TRBD2,CASTKSGSAAGELFF,TGTGCCAGCACCAAGAGCGGGAGTGCCGCCGGGGAGCTGTTTTTT
-,TRBV28,TRBJ2-7,TRBD2,CASRVSGNYEQYF,TGTGCCAGCAGGGTTAGCGGGAACTACGAGCAGTACTTC